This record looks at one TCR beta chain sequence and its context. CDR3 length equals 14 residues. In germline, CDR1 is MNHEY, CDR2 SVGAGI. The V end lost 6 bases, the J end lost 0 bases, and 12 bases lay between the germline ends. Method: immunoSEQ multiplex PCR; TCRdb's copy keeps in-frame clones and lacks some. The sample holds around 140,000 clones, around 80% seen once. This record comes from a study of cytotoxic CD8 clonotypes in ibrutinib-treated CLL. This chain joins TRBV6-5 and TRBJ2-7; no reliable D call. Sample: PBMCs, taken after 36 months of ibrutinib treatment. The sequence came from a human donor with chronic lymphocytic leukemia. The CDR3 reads CASSRRTFSYEQYF. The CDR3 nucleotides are TGTGCCAGCAGCCGAAGGACCTTCTCCTACGAGCAGTACTTC.